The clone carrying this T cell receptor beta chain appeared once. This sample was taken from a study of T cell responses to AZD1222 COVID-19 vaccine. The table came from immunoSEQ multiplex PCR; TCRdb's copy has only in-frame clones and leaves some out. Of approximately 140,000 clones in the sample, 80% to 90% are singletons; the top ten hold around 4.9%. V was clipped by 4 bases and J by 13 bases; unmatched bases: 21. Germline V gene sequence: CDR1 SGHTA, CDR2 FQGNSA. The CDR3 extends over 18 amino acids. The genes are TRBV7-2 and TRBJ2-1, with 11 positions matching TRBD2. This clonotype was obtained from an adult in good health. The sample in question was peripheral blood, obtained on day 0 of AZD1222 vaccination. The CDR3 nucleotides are TGTGCCAGCAGCTCCGGACTAGCGGGCCCAACAATGAGGGCGCGTCAGTTCTTC. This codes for CASSSGLAGPTMRARQFF.